The present T cell receptor beta chain was sequenced within a study of blood T cell repertoires in COVID-19. At the level of the study: The United States, Italy and Spain provided the acute and convalescent COVID-19 samples. In each case, the material was cDNA or gDNA derived from T cells, B-cell-depleted T cells, or PBMCs.

Germline assignment: CDR1 SGHNT and CDR2 YYREEE (reference sequence). This CDR3 region has 13 residues. Trimming removed 2 bases from V and 3 bases from J, with 8 bases in between. Per the original data handling: How many nucleated cells were present was estimated from reference gene primer amplification. The protocol was immunoSEQ multiplex PCR, while the TCRdb copy is restricted to in-frame clones and leaves out a portion. V, J and clone size are those of that table, while D and trimming were read from the DNA. The table includes some 98,000 clones, roughly 80% detected once. This clone is a singleton in its sample.

The sequencing input was peripheral blood. The sequence came from a man between 65 and 80 years old with active or convalescent COVID-19. The rearrangement joins TRBV5-4 to TRBJ2-5, with a weak D call TRBD2 (5 bases). In nucleotides, the CDR3 is TGTGCCAGCAGCTTTCCGGGAAAAGAGACCCAGTACTTC. This sequence encodes CASSFPGKETQYF.